This T cell receptor (beta chain) was captured by sequencing in a study of identical twins. Broader study findings: In drawing conclusions, the study used cross-sectional statistical analysis and did not follow the same donors. Beta out-of-frame sequences showed weaker excess twin sharing. Out-of-frame alpha sequences shared by twins were enriched for low generation probability.

In TCRdb, the 5' RACE reads were re-called with MiXCR into one record per CDR3 protein. The table shows about 660,000 distinct CDR3 sequences, with under 9% occurring only once. Worth noting for this clonotype: The antigen is undetermined.

Everyone who donated was a healthy Caucasian. The CDR3 loop spans 15 amino acids. The J segment lost 4 bases and the V segment lost 1 base, leaving 3 bases of the junction unmatched. From germline, CDR1 is SGHDN and CDR2 FVKESK. The sample was also reused in another study, on yellow fever vaccine responses in identical twins.

Sequenced sample: PBMCs. The gene calls are TRBV14 and TRBJ2-3; TRBD1 matches 9 bases. The clonotype originates from a young woman in good health. The CDR3 here is CASSQVGQGPDTQYF. The CDR3 region has the DNA TGTGCCAGCAGCCAAGTAGGACAGGGGCCAGATACGCAGTATTTT.